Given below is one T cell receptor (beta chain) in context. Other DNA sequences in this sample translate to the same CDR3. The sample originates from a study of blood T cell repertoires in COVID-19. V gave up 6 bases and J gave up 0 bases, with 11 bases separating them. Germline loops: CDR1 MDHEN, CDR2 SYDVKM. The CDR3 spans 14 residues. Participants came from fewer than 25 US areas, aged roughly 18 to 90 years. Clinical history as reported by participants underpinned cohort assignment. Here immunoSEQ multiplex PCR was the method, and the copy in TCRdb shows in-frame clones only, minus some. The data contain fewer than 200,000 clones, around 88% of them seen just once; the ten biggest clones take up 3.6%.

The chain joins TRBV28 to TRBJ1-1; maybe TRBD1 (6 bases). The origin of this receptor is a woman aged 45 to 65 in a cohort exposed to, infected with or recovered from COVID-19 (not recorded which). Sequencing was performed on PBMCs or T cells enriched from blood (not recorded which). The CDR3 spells CASRAQGMNTEAFF. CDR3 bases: TGTGCCAGCAGGGCCCAGGGGATGAACACTGAAGCTTTCTTT.